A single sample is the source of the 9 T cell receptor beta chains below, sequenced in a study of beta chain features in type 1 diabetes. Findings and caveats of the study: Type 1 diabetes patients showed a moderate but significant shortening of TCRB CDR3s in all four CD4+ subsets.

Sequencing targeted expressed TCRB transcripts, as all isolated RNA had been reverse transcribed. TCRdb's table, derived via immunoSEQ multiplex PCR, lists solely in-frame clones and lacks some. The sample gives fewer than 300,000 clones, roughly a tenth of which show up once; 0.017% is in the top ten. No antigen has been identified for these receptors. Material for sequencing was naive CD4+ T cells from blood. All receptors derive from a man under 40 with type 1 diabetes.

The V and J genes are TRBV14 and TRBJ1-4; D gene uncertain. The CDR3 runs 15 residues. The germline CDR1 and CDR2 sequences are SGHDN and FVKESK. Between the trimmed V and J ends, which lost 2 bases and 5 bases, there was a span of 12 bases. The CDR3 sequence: CASSQRLPFNEKLFF. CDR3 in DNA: TGTGCCAGCAGCCAACGTCTCCCCTTCAATGAAAAACTGTTTTTT.

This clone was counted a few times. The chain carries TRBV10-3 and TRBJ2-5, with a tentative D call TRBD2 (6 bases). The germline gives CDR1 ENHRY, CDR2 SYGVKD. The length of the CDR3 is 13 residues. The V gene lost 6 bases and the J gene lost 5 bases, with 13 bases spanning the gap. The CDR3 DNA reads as TGTGCCATCAGCCCCATTAGCGGCGAGACCCAGTACTTC. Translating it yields CAISPISGETQYF.

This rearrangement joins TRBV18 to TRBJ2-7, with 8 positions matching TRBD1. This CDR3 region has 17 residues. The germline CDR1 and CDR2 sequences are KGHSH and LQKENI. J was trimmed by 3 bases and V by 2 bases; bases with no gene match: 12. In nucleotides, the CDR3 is TGTGCCAGCTCACCAGGACTCGGACAGGGAGGAAACTACGAGCAGTACTTC. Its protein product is CASSPGLGQGGNYEQYF. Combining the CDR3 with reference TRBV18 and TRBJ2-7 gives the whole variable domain NAGVMQNPRHLVRRRGQEARLRCSPMKGHSHVYWYRQLPEEGLKFMVYLQKENIIDESGMPKERFSAEFPKEGPSILRIQQVVRGDSAAYFCASSPGLGQGGNYEQYFGPGTRLTVT.

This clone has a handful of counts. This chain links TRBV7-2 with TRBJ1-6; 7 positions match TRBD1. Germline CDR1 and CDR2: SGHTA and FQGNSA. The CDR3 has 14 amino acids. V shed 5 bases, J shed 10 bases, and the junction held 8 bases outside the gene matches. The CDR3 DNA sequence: TGTGCCAGCAGCCGCCGGGACAGCGGGTCACCCCTCCACTTT. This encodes CASSRRDSGSPLHF. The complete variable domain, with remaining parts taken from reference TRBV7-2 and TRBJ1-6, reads GAGVSQSPSNKVTEKGKDVELRCDPISGHTALYWYRQSLGQGLEFLIYFQGNSAPDKSGLPSDRFSAERTGGSVSTLTIQRTQQEDSAVYLCASSRRDSGSPLHFGNGTRLTVT.

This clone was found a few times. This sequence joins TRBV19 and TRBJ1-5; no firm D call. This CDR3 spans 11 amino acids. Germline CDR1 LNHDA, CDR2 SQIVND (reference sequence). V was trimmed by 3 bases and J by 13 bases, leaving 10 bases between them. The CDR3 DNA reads TGTGCCAGTAGTATTACAGAACTTCAGCATTTT. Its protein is CASSITELQHF.

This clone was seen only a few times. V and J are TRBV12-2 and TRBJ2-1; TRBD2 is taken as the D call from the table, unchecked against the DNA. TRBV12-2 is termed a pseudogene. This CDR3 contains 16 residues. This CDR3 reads CASRLARQRGGSEQFF. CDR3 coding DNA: TGTGCAAGTCGCTTAGCGAGGCAGCGGGGGGGCAGTGAGCAGTTCTTC.

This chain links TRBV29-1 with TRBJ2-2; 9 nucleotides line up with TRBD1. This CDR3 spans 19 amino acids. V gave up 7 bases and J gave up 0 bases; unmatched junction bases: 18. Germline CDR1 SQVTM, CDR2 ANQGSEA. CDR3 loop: CSAGAPGLRQGANTGELFF. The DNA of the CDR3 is TGCAGCGCCGGAGCACCAGGGCTAAGACAGGGGGCGAACACCGGGGAGCTGTTTTTT.

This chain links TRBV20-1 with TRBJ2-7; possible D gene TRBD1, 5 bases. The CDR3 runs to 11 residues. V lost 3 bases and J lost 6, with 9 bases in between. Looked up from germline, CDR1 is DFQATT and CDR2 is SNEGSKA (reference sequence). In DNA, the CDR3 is TGCAGTGCTAGCAGGGCGTCCGAGCAGTACTTC. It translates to CSASRASEQYF.

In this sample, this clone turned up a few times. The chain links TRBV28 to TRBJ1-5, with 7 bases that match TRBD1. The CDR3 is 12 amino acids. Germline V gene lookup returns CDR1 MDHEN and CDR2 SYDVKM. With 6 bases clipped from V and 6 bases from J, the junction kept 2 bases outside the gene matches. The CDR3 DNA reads TGTGCCAGCAGAGGGGGCGGTCAGCCCCAGCATTTT. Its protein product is CASRGGGQPQHF.